This TCR beta chain is drawn from a study of T cell responses to AZD1222 COVID-19 vaccine. Germline V CDR1 and CDR2: MNHEY, SMNVEV (reference sequence). The CDR3 covers 13 residues. The junction had 4 bases not matched to a gene; V was cut back by 5 bases and J by 4 bases. Study outcomes and limitations: Dominant CD4 TCR responses targeted spike regions 160-218 and 743-854. Females made up more of the donors, who were largely white British, and clonal diversity may have come out too low. Once two AZD1222 doses were given, Spike-specific TCR breadth and depth went up. It was only 6 or 7 AZD1222 recipients who were seropositive at baseline.

As concerns this clone: The antigen remains unidentified.

Profiling relied on immunoSEQ multiplex PCR, and the TCRdb table lists in-frame clones only, not all of them. This table holds approximately 150,000 clones, approximately 90% found once. The sample consisted of peripheral blood, taken on day 0 of AZD1222 vaccination. The source of this sequence is an adult in good health. This chain joins TRBV27 and TRBJ1-1; 7 bases fit TRBD1. CDR3 sequence reads: CASSPRQGTEAFF. CDR3 sequence (DNA): TGTGCCAGCAGTCCGAGACAGGGCACTGAAGCTTTCTTT.